These 7 T cell receptor beta chains originate from one sample sequenced in a study of cytotoxic CD8 clonotypes in ibrutinib-treated CLL. Method: immunoSEQ multiplex PCR; TCRdb's copy keeps in-frame clones and lacks some. The sample contains about 140,000 clones, approximately 90% of which appear only once. The specimen comprised PBMCs, sampled after 12 months of ibrutinib treatment. Receptors originate from a human donor with chronic lymphocytic leukemia.

V usage is TRBV9 and J usage is TRBJ2-7; D possibly matches TRBD1 or TRBD2 (5 bases each). The germline V and J ends were trimmed by 4 bases and 4 bases, with 15 bases remaining between them. Germline V lookup: CDR1 SGDLS, CDR2 YYNGEE. The length of the CDR3 is 14 residues. CDR3 sequence reads: CASSPQWGSYEQYF. DNA of the CDR3: TGTGCCAGCAGCCCACAATGGGGGAGTTACGAGCAGTACTTC.

The chain is built from TRBV9 and TRBJ2-5; TRBD2 agrees at 8 bases. This CDR3 contains 24 residues. Trimming at V came to 0 bases and at J to 2 bases, leaving 30 bases not matched to a gene. CDR1 and CDR2 (germline): SGDLS, YYNGEE. The CDR3 protein is CASSVVQHPVPRSGREGRQETQYF. The CDR3 coding sequence is TGTGCCAGCAGCGTAGTCCAACACCCCGTGCCTAGGTCGGGACGGGAGGGAAGACAAGAGACCCAGTACTTC.

This clone was counted a few times. The V and J genes are TRBV25-1 and TRBJ1-5; D is unclear. The CDR3 is made up of 12 amino acids. Germline V gene sequence: CDR1 MGHDK, CDR2 SYGVNS. V gave up 3 bases and J gave up 2 bases, with 2 bases separating them. In nucleotides, the CDR3 is TGTGCCAGCAGTGACCGCAATCAGCCCCAGCATTTT. It specifies CASSDRNQPQHF.

This rearrangement joins TRBV6-5 to TRBJ2-7; D may be TRBD1 or TRBD2 (5 bases each). V was trimmed by 6 bases and J by 3 bases, leaving 18 bases between them. The CDR3 contains 15 residues. CDR1 is MNHEY and CDR2 is SVGAGI in the germline V gene. The CDR3 reads CASRDRDASYYEQYF. DNA for the CDR3: TGTGCCAGCAGGGATCGGGACGCCTCCTACTACGAGCAGTACTTC.

The chain couples TRBV28 to TRBJ2-7; TRBD2 matches at 9 bases. The V gene's germline CDR1 is MDHEN and CDR2 SYDVKM. The CDR3 has 13 residues. V shed 7 bases and J 5 bases; nucleotides not matched to a gene: 6. The chain's CDR3 is CASTGGRVNEQYF. CDR3 nucleotides: TGTGCCAGCACGGGCGGGAGGGTCAACGAGCAGTACTTC.

This chain joins TRBV28 and TRBJ2-1; 7 bases agree with TRBD1. The CDR3 is 14 amino acids. Trimming at V came to 3 bases and at J to 3 bases, leaving 2 bases not matched to a gene. Per the germline V gene, CDR1 is MDHEN and CDR2 is SYDVKM. The CDR3, as DNA: TGTGCCAGCAGTTTTGGGACAGTCTACAATGAGCAGTTCTTC. It codes for CASSFGTVYNEQFF. Supplemented by reference TRBV28 and TRBJ2-1, the full variable domain reads DVKVTQSSRYLVKRTGEKVFLECVQDMDHENMFWYRQDPGLGLRLIYFSYDVKMKEKGDIPEGYSVSREKKERFSLILESASTNQTSMYLCASSFGTVYNEQFFGPGTRLTVL.

The V call is TRBV7-9, the J call TRBJ1-2, with unresolved D. V lost 0 bases and J lost 2, with 7 bases in between. CDR1 is SEHNR, CDR2 FQNEAQ, per germline (reference sequence). This CDR3 region has 14 residues. In DNA, the CDR3 is TGTGCCAGCAGCTTAGCAGACGTAAACTATGGCTACACCTTC. Protein: CASSLADVNYGYTF.